One and the same sample provided the 5 T cell receptor beta chains below, sequenced in a study of cytomegalovirus exposure and HLA in healthy donors. 60 Vbeta and 13 Jbeta primers were used in PCR. Sequencing was performed with immunoSEQ multiplex PCR; in TCRdb, only in-frame clones are kept and a portion is missing. The table lists fewer than 250,000 clones, 60% to 80% of them singletons. The sequenced sample consisted of PBMCs. Receptors originate from a man in his late teens or twenties in good health and CMV-seronegative.

This clone has just a few counts. The chain recombines TRBV6-5 with TRBJ2-1, with TRBD1 identical over 8 bases. Germline V CDR1 and CDR2: MNHEY, SVGAGI. CDR3 length: 14 amino acids. The trim removed 9 bases at V and 0 bases at J, leaving 4 bases unmatched. Here the CDR3 DNA reads TGTGCCAGTAACAGGGGGAACTCCTACAATGAGCAGTTCTTC. Translation gives CASNRGNSYNEQFF.

This chain connects TRBV5-6 to TRBJ2-5; TRBD2 matches at 15 bases. The CDR3 sequence is 16 residues long. Germline CDR1 SGHDT, CDR2 YYEEEE. The V and J ends lost 4 bases and 4 bases, in that order; junction bases with no gene match: 5. CDR3 residues: CASSEGLAGGLETQYF. The CDR3 DNA reads as TGTGCCAGCAGCGAGGGACTAGCGGGAGGTCTAGAGACCCAGTACTTC.

The chain couples TRBV2 to TRBJ2-5; 8 positions agree with TRBD1. The CDR3 is 14 amino acids. Germline-derived CDR1 and CDR2 are SNHLY and FYNNEI. Trimming at V came to 4 bases and at J to 3 bases, leaving 4 bases not matched to a gene. Here the CDR3 DNA reads TGTGCCAGCAGTGGACAGGGGTGGGAAGAGACCCAGTACTTC. Encoded protein: CASSGQGWEETQYF.

V is TRBV12-5 and J is TRBJ1-2; D might be TRBD1 (5 bases). CDR3 size: 14 residues. Germline V lookup: CDR1 LGHNT, CDR2 FRNRAP. The V gene lost 6 bases and the J gene lost 7 bases, with 18 bases spanning the gap. The CDR3 DNA is TGTGCTAGTGGCTTACCCGGGCAGGGTACTGGCTACACCTTC. Encoded protein: CASGLPGQGTGYTF.

The chain uses TRBV27 and TRBJ2-5; D not resolved. Germline loops: CDR1 MNHEY, CDR2 SMNVEV (reference sequence). The CDR3 runs to 14 residues. Trimming cost V 5 bases and J 1 base, with 11 bases left between them. CDR3 amino acids: CASSRLQPQETQYF. The CDR3, as DNA: TGTGCCAGCAGTCGTCTACAGCCCCAAGAGACCCAGTACTTC.